These 26 T cell receptor beta chains were all obtained from the same sample, sequenced in a study of blood T cell repertoires in COVID-19. Generated by immunoSEQ multiplex PCR, the TCRdb table keeps only in-frame clones and is missing some. The sample has 150,000 to 200,000 clones, about four fifths seen once. Sequencing used peripheral blood. These receptors were obtained from a human donor with acute or convalescent COVID-19. The donor label of this sample is uncertain.

The rearrangement joins TRBV5-8 to TRBJ1-2; a possible D gene is TRBD1 (6 bases). The CDR3 totals 13 residues. Germline loops: CDR1 SGHTS, CDR2 YDEGEE. Between the trimmed V and J ends, which lost 4 bases and 4 bases, there was a span of 11 bases. The CDR3: CASSDDRSYGYTF. The CDR3 DNA is TGTGCCAGCAGCGACGACAGGAGCTATGGCTACACCTTC. Looking up the rest from reference TRBV5-8 and TRBJ1-2 gives the full variable domain: EAGVTQSPTHLIKTRGQQATLRCSPISGHTSVYWYQQALGLGLQFLLWYDEGEERNRGNFPPRFSGRQFPNYSSELNVNALELEDSALYLCASSDDRSYGYTFGSGTRLTVV.

J is TRBJ2-7 and V is TRBV5-1; 10 bases fit TRBD1. The CDR3 length is 14 residues. V trimming: 3 bases; J trimming: 4 bases; junction bases outside the gene matches: 4. The germline V gene has CDR1 SGHRS and CDR2 YFSETQ. DNA for the CDR3: TGCGCCAGCAGCTGGGACAGGGGTGGTTACGAGCAGTACTTC. This encodes CASSWDRGGYEQYF.

The rearrangement uses TRBV19 and TRBJ1-1; 10 bases fit TRBD1. V lost 5 bases to trimming and J lost 11 bases; unmatched junction nucleotides: 5. The CDR3 is 12 residues long. CDR1 and CDR2 (germline): LNHDA, SQIVND (reference sequence). CDR3 loop: CASSPRTGGAFF. CDR3 nucleotide sequence: TGTGCCAGTAGTCCTCGGACAGGGGGGGCTTTCTTT.

This sequence joins TRBV3-1 (or the pseudogene TRBV3-2) and TRBJ2-1; D uncertain. The V and J ends lost 2 bases and 7 bases respectively, with 6 bases between them. Germline V lookup: CDR1 LGHDT, CDR2 YNNKEL (reference sequence). The length of the CDR3 is 12 residues. The CDR3 sequence is CASSQTGNEQFF. In DNA form, the CDR3 reads TGTGCCAGCAGCCAAACCGGGAATGAGCAGTTCTTC.

This clone was seen only once. The gene calls are TRBV12-5 and TRBJ2-1, with 10 bases fitting TRBD1. The CDR3 totals 17 residues. CDR1 and CDR2 from the germline V gene are LGHNT and FRNRAP. Unmatched junction bases numbered 6, after V lost 0 bases and J lost 4 bases. The CDR3 DNA is TGTGCTAGTGGTTTGGTACTAGGGACAGGGGCGTACAATGAGCAGTTCTTC. Translating gives CASGLVLGTGAYNEQFF.

The chain recombines TRBV7-3 with TRBJ2-1; 12 bases fit TRBD2. After removal of 3 bases from V and 5 bases from J, the junction contained 2 bases not matched to a gene. Germline CDR1 and CDR2: SGHTA and FQGTGA. The CDR3 sequence is 15 residues long. The DNA of the CDR3 is TGTGCCAGCAGCTTGGGACTAGCGGGTAACAATGAGCAGTTCTTC. Residues: CASSLGLAGNNEQFF.

The chain recombines TRBV30 with TRBJ2-1; D gene unclear. Trimming left V 8 bases short and J 5 bases short, with 13 bases between. The germline gives CDR1 GTSNPN, CDR2 SVGIG (reference sequence). CDR3 size: 12 residues. The CDR3 spells CALSRSNNEQFF. In nucleotides, the CDR3 is TGTGCCCTTAGCCGGTCCAACAATGAGCAGTTCTTC.

The rearrangement joins TRBV28 to TRBJ1-4; D call uncertain. This CDR3 has 13 amino acids. The germline gives CDR1 MDHEN, CDR2 SYDVKM. The V and J ends lost 5 bases and 5 bases respectively, with 9 bases between them. CDR3: CASSTSGNEKLFF. Here the CDR3 DNA reads TGTGCCAGCAGTACCTCGGGGAATGAAAAACTGTTTTTT.

The V gene is TRBV29-1, the J gene TRBJ2-1; TRBD2 agrees at 9 bases. The CDR3 has 18 amino acids. Germline trimming cut 4 bases from V and 0 bases from J; bases unmatched to any gene: 13. Germline V lookup: CDR1 SQVTM, CDR2 ANQGSEA. The CDR3 protein is CSVGGVRAGGSSYNEQFF. The CDR3 nucleotides are TGCAGCGTTGGCGGAGTGAGGGCGGGAGGGAGCTCCTACAATGAGCAGTTCTTC.

The chain couples TRBV6-1 to TRBJ2-3; 8 nucleotides match TRBD1. The CDR3 is made up of 14 amino acids. Trimming removed 1 base from V and 4 bases from J; junction bases left unmatched: 1. Germline V lookup: CDR1 MNHNS, CDR2 SASEGT. The CDR3 here is CASSEGQGPDTQYF. Written as DNA, the CDR3 is TGTGCCAGCAGTGAAGGACAGGGGCCAGATACGCAGTATTTT.

J is TRBJ2-1 and V is TRBV29-1; D is unclear. This CDR3 has 13 residues. Germline V gene data show CDR1 as SQVTM and CDR2 as ANQGSEA. Trimming cost V 7 bases and J 4 bases, with 14 bases left between them. Here the CDR3 DNA reads TGCAGCGCCACAAGGAGCCTTTACAATGAGCAGTTCTTC. This sequence encodes CSATRSLYNEQFF.

There are a few counts of this clone. V and J are TRBV9 and TRBJ1-1; 9 bases line up with TRBD1. The CDR3 totals 14 residues. Germline-derived CDR1 and CDR2 are SGDLS and YYNGEE. The V gene end was trimmed by 4 bases and the J gene end by 9 bases; junction bases not matched to a gene: 10. The CDR3 protein is CASSTGTGSPKAFF. The CDR3, as DNA: TGTGCCAGCAGCACCGGGACAGGGTCACCTAAAGCTTTCTTT. The variable domain in full, completed from reference TRBV9 and TRBJ1-1, reads DSGVTQTPKHLITATGQRVTLRCSPRSGDLSVYWYQQSLDQGLQFLIQYYNGEERAKGNILERFSAQQFPDLHSELNLSSLELGDSALYFCASSTGTGSPKAFFGQGTRLTVV.

This clone came up a few times. This chain connects TRBV11-3 to TRBJ2-1; TRBD1 agrees at 8 bases. Germline lookup yields CDR1 SGHNT and CDR2 YENEEA. The CDR3 has 13 residues. V lost 6 bases and J lost 5; bases outside the gene matches: 3. CDR3 protein: CASRATGDNEQFF. The CDR3 DNA reads as TGTGCCAGCAGGGCGACAGGGGACAATGAGCAGTTCTTC. Complete variable domain (other parts from reference TRBV11-3 and TRBJ2-1): EAGVVQSPRYKIIEKKQPVAFWCNPISGHNTLYWYLQNLGQGPELLIRYENEEAVDDSQLPKDRFSAERLKGVDSTLKIQPAELGDSAVYLCASRATGDNEQFFGPGTRLTVL.

This sequence joins TRBV7-2 and TRBJ2-6; D is perhaps TRBD1 (5 bases). The CDR3 loop spans 16 amino acids. Germline V gene data show CDR1 as SGHTA and CDR2 as FQGNSA. The V and J ends lost 3 bases and 4 bases respectively, with 13 bases between them. The CDR3 loop reads CASSFPGSLGANVLTF. The CDR3 DNA is TGTGCCAGCAGCTTTCCAGGGTCGTTGGGGGCCAACGTCCTGACTTTC.

The chain couples TRBV19 to TRBJ1-1; a weak D match, TRBD1 (6 bases). The CDR3 consists of 14 residues. Trimming removed 5 bases at V and 4 bases at J, with 14 bases between. The germline V gene has CDR1 LNHDA and CDR2 SQIVND (reference sequence). The CDR3 protein is CASSAGGKGTEAFF. The CDR3 region has the DNA TGTGCCAGTAGTGCGGGGGGCAAAGGCACTGAAGCTTTCTTT.

The V gene is TRBV3-1 (or the pseudogene TRBV3-2), the J gene TRBJ1-2, with TRBD1 matching over 9 bases. The V and J ends lost 4 bases and 7 bases, in that order; junction bases with no gene match: 4. Germline V gene sequence: CDR1 LGHDT, CDR2 YNNKEL (reference sequence). The CDR3 totals 13 residues. CDR3 DNA: TGTGCCAGCAGCCGAACACAGGGGGCTGGCTACACCTTC. The encoded protein is CASSRTQGAGYTF.

V and J are TRBV30 and TRBJ2-7; 8 nucleotides line up with TRBD2. The V gene's germline CDR1 is GTSNPN and CDR2 SVGIG (reference sequence). J gave up 2 bases and V 0 bases, and 24 bases lay outside the gene matches. The CDR3 has 21 amino acids. DNA of the CDR3: TGTGCCTGGAGTGTATATCGACGCAGGGTACTAGCGGCCAGAGAGCCCTACGAGCAGTACTTC. Its translation: CAWSVYRRRVLAAREPYEQYF.

J is TRBJ2-1 and V is TRBV7-2; 8 bases align to TRBD2. The ends lost 6 bases at V and 5 bases at J; junction bases unmatched: 9. Per germline, CDR1 SGHTA and CDR2 FQGNSA. The CDR3 is 15 residues long. The chain's CDR3 is CASRRDRGGDNEQFF. In DNA form, the CDR3 reads TGTGCCAGCAGACGGGACCGGGGGGGTGACAATGAGCAGTTCTTC. Full variable domain (rest looked up from reference TRBV7-2 and TRBJ2-1): GAGVSQSPSNKVTEKGKDVELRCDPISGHTALYWYRQSLGQGLEFLIYFQGNSAPDKSGLPSDRFSAERTGGSVSTLTIQRTQQEDSAVYLCASRRDRGGDNEQFFGPGTRLTVL.

The rearrangement joins TRBV5-6 to TRBJ1-1; possible D gene TRBD1, 5 bases. Germline CDR1 and CDR2: SGHDT and YYEEEE. V dropped 2 bases and J dropped 4 bases, with 9 bases sitting between them. This CDR3 spans 13 amino acids. CDR3 loop: CASSFRQITEAFF. In DNA, the CDR3 is TGTGCCAGCAGCTTTCGACAGATCACTGAAGCTTTCTTT.

For this clone: This CDR3 is also generated by other DNA sequences in the sample. The V call is TRBV2, the J call TRBJ1-2; 12 positions agree with TRBD1. Trimming took 6 bases from V and 4 from J; bases not matched to a gene: 6. There are 15 residues in the CDR3. Germline CDR1 reads SNHLY; CDR2 reads FYNNEI. The CDR3 loop is CASSRDRGRIYGYTF. The CDR3 DNA follows: TGTGCCAGCAGCCGGGACAGGGGGCGAATCTATGGCTACACCTTC.

The rearrangement uses TRBV3-1 (or the pseudogene TRBV3-2) and TRBJ1-2; D remains unclear. The CDR3 has 14 residues. Trimming pared 0 bases from V and 2 bases from J, leaving 7 bases between. Germline values: CDR1 LGHDT, CDR2 YNNKEL (reference sequence). CDR3 DNA: TGTGCCAGCAGCCAAGAAAACAGCAACTATGGCTACACCTTC. Translating gives CASSQENSNYGYTF.

The chain joins TRBV5-1 to TRBJ2-2; weak D call: TRBD2 (6 bases). V gave up 4 bases and J gave up 2 bases, with 12 bases separating them. Germline CDR1 SGHRS, CDR2 YFSETQ. This CDR3 comprises 15 residues. The CDR3 loop is CASSAGTFNTGELFF. In DNA form, the CDR3 reads TGCGCCAGCAGCGCCGGGACTTTCAACACCGGGGAGCTGTTTTTT. Filled out from reference TRBV5-1 and TRBJ2-2, the complete variable domain reads KAGVTQTPRYLIKTRGQQVTLSCSPISGHRSVSWYQQTPGQGLQFLFEYFSETQRNKGNFPGRFSGRQFSNSRSEMNVSTLELGDSALYLCASSAGTFNTGELFFGEGSRLTVL.

The rearrangement links TRBV6-7 to TRBJ1-5, with D unclear. TRBV6-7 is flagged as an ORF with uncertain function. V shed 1 base and J shed 2 bases, with 12 bases lying between them. This CDR3 is 16 amino acids long. The CDR3 region has the DNA TGTGCCAGCAGTTACTGTGACAAAGGCGGCAATCAGCCCCAGCATTTT. This codes for CASSYCDKGGNQPQHF.

The V and J genes are TRBV30 and TRBJ2-2; a weak D match, TRBD2 (6 bases). V lost 5 bases and J 7 bases, leaving 11 bases between the germline ends. Germline CDR1 is GTSNPN and CDR2 is SVGIG (reference sequence). The CDR3 is made up of 12 amino acids. The CDR3 coding sequence is TGTGCCTGGGCGAGGGGAGGCGGGGAGCTGTTTTTT. Protein product: CAWARGGGELFF.

This clone was observed a handful of times. The V call is TRBV9, the J call TRBJ1-1; possibly TRBD1 for D (6 bases). This CDR3 region has 15 residues. Germline V gives CDR1 SGDLS, CDR2 YYNGEE. V was trimmed by 4 bases and J by 2 bases, leaving 15 bases between them. Here the CDR3 reads CASSYAGTLNTEAFF. The CDR3, as DNA: TGTGCCAGCAGCTATGCCGGGACACTCAACACTGAAGCTTTCTTT. The variable domain in full, completed from reference TRBV9 and TRBJ1-1, reads DSGVTQTPKHLITATGQRVTLRCSPRSGDLSVYWYQQSLDQGLQFLIQYYNGEERAKGNILERFSAQQFPDLHSELNLSSLELGDSALYFCASSYAGTLNTEAFFGQGTRLTVV.

The rearrangement links TRBV13 to TRBJ2-5, with 7 bases fitting TRBD1. V shed 6 bases, J shed 6 bases, and the junction held 7 bases outside the gene matches. The CDR3 totals 13 residues. Germline values: CDR1 PRHDT, CDR2 FYEKMQ (reference sequence). The CDR3 loop reads CASSHQGDKTQYF. The CDR3 DNA sequence: TGTGCCAGCAGTCATCAGGGGGACAAGACCCAGTACTTC.